This is a list of T cell receptor beta chains from one sample in a study of cytomegalovirus exposure and HLA in healthy donors. Libraries were prepared by immunoSEQ multiplex PCR; TCRdb keeps only in-frame clonotypes and omits some of them. The table shows around 150,000 clones, with 55% to 85% occurring only once. Sequenced input: PBMCs. These receptor sequences come from a man in his forties in good health and CMV-seronegative. CDR3s include the opening cysteine and the closing phenylalanine or tryptophan. Each record gives: clone size, J gene, V gene, CDR3 length, D gene, CDR3 protein, CDR3 DNA. The D gene is left open where the match is weak. Clone sizes are given selectively: once, few, many, or a class where the clone is expanded.

once | TRBJ1-1 | TRBV30 | 11 | . | CAWSGGVRAFF | TGTGCCTGGAGTGGGGGGGTTAGAGCTTTCTTT
. | TRBJ1-5 | TRBV19 | 13 | . | CASSIREYQPQHF | TGTGCCAGTAGTATCCGGGAATATCAGCCCCAGCATTTT
. | TRBJ2-7 | TRBV7-2 | 16 | TRBD2 | CASSSSPSGTPYEQYF | TGTGCCAGCAGCTCCTCCCCGAGCGGGACCCCCTACGAGCAGTACTTC
. | TRBJ1-6 | TRBV7-9 | 19 | TRBD1 | CASTFSGQGGSSYNSPLHF | TGTGCCAGCACCTTCTCAGGACAGGGCGGGAGCTCCTATAATTCACCCCTCCACTTT
. | TRBJ2-3 | TRBV7-8 | 15 | . | CASSLVGGRTDTQYF | TGTGCCAGCAGCTTAGTCGGGGGACGCACAGATACGCAGTATTTT
. | TRBJ2-1 | TRBV5-4 | 17 | TRBD2 | CASSFTSGRGSYNEQFF | TGTGCCAGCAGCTTTACTAGCGGGAGGGGCTCCTACAATGAGCAGTTCTTC
. | TRBJ2-7 | TRBV6-1 | 15 | TRBD2 | CASSEVRGGAHEQYF | TGTGCCAGCAGTGAAGTTCGCGGGGGGGCGCACGAGCAGTACTTC
. | TRBJ2-7 | TRBV28 | 14 | . | CASSFGSHSYEQYF | TGTGCCAGCAGTTTCGGTAGCCACTCCTACGAGCAGTACTTC
. | TRBJ2-7 | TRBV5-1 | 15 | TRBD1 | CASSETGQNFYEQYF | TGCGCCAGCAGCGAGACGGGACAGAACTTCTACGAGCAGTACTTC
. | TRBJ2-7 | TRBV15 | 18 | . | CATSRDRGLGVRFYEQYF | TGTGCCACCAGCAGAGATCGGGGACTGGGAGTGCGTTTCTACGAGCAGTACTTC
. | TRBJ2-1 | TRBV5-1 | 16 | TRBD1 | CASSLTNRGSYNEQFF | TGCGCCAGCAGCTTAACGAACAGGGGCTCCTACAATGAGCAGTTCTTC
. | TRBJ1-5 | TRBV12-5 | 12 | . | CASGSRNQPQHF | TGTGCTAGTGGTTCGCGGAATCAGCCCCAGCATTTT
. | TRBJ2-2 | TRBV30 | 12 | . | CAWNGGTGELFF | TGTGCCTGGAATGGCGGGACCGGGGAGCTGTTTTTT
. | TRBJ2-7 | TRBV19 | 16 | TRBD1 | CASSALGQGGSYEQYF | TGTGCCAGTAGCGCATTGGGACAGGGGGGCTCCTACGAGCAGTACTTC
. | TRBJ1-1 | TRBV19 | 15 | TRBD1 | CASSRDRGRPGPAFF | TGTGCCAGTAGTAGGGACAGGGGGCGCCCCGGTCCGGCTTTCTTT
. | TRBJ1-5 | TRBV29-1 | 11 | . | CSVGENQPQHF | TGCAGCGTTGGGGAGAATCAGCCCCAGCATTTT
. | TRBJ1-3 | TRBV6-5 | 15 | TRBD1 | CASSVTGSSGNTIYF | TGTGCCAGCAGCGTGACAGGGTCCTCTGGAAACACCATATATTTT
. | TRBJ2-7 | TRBV4-1 | 14 | TRBD2 | CASSRAGGPYEQYF | TGCGCCAGCAGCCGAGCGGGAGGACCCTACGAGCAGTACTTC
few | TRBJ1-2 | TRBV5-6 | 15 | . | CASSLQGSPNYGYTF | TGTGCCAGCAGCTTACAGGGAAGCCCTAACTATGGCTACACCTTC
. | TRBJ2-6 | TRBV15 | 16 | . | CATSRGKVSGANVLTF | TGTGCCACCAGCAGGGGCAAGGTCTCTGGGGCCAACGTCCTGACTTTC
. | TRBJ1-3 | TRBV27 | 12 | TRBD1 | CASGTGRDTIYF | TGTGCCAGTGGGACAGGGCGGGACACCATATATTTT
. | TRBJ2-3 | TRBV2 | 15 | . | CASSVGEGGTDTQYF | TGTGCCAGCAGTGTGGGGGAGGGGGGCACAGATACGCAGTATTTT
. | TRBJ2-7 | TRBV4-1 | 15 | TRBD1 | CASSQVPGQGVEQYF | TGCGCCAGCAGCCAAGTCCCGGGACAGGGCGTCGAGCAGTACTTC
. | TRBJ2-3 | TRBV5-4 | 15 | . | CASSRATTSTDTQYF | TGTGCCAGCAGCCGTGCGACTACCTCCACAGATACGCAGTATTTT
. | TRBJ2-7 | TRBV11-2 | 13 | . | CASSLGASYEQYF | TGTGCCAGCAGCTTAGGGGCGTCCTACGAGCAGTACTTC
. | TRBJ1-1 | TRBV7-7 | 14 | . | CASSLATMNTEAFF | TGTGCCAGCAGCTTAGCTACAATGAACACTGAAGCTTTCTTT
few | TRBJ1-4 | TRBV10-3 | 17 | TRBD1 | CAISAGTGIATNEKLFF | TGTGCCATCAGTGCCGGGACAGGAATTGCAACTAATGAAAAACTGTTTTTT
. | TRBJ1-3 | TRBV2 | 15 | . | CASREGRSSGNTIYF | TGTGCCAGCAGGGAGGGACGGAGCTCTGGAAACACCATATATTTT
once | TRBJ1-3 | TRBV6-5 | 16 | . | CASSYAGNVAGNTIYF | TGTGCCAGCAGTTATGCCGGGAATGTCGCCGGAAACACCATATATTTT
once | TRBJ2-7 | TRBV28 | 13 | . | CASVRIGAYEQYF | TGTGCCAGCGTCCGGATCGGGGCCTACGAGCAGTACTTC
. | TRBJ1-1 | TRBV4-1 | 13 | . | CASSPTGSSEAFF | TGCGCCAGCAGCCCAACAGGGTCGTCTGAAGCTTTCTTT
. | TRBJ2-1 | TRBV18 | 17 | TRBD1 | CASSPGPGQGFHNEQFF | TGTGCCAGCTCACCCGGTCCCGGACAGGGATTCCACAATGAGCAGTTCTTC
. | TRBJ2-5 | TRBV5-6 | 13 | . | CASSSPGIETQYF | TGTGCCAGCAGCTCTCCGGGAATAGAGACCCAGTACTTC
few | TRBJ2-1 | TRBV6-4 | 15 | . | CASSVEPSSYNEQFF | TGTGCCAGCAGTGTTGAACCGAGCTCCTACAATGAGCAGTTCTTC
. | TRBJ2-3 | TRBV6-4 | 18 | TRBD2 | CASSDSGGTAGGSDTQYF | TGTGCCAGCAGTGACTCTGGGGGGACAGCGGGAGGATCAGATACGCAGTATTTT
few | TRBJ1-4 | TRBV10-3 | 11 | . | CASATNEKLFF | TGTGCCAGCGCGACAAATGAAAAACTGTTTTTT